Listed here are 4 T cell receptor beta chains from one sample, sequenced in a study of neurological immune-mediated disorders. TCRdb analysed the 5' RACE reads with MiXCR anew, one entry per CDR3 protein. The sample lists over 25,000 distinct CDR3 sequences, roughly 16% seen once, with around 4.9% in the top ten. Time point of the sample: technical triplicate 3. Sequences were obtained from CD4+ T cells from blood. Every receptor here comes from a female donor with HTLV-1-associated myelopathy (HAM/TSP).

The chain recombines TRBV25-1 with TRBJ1-2; D unclear. Germline V gene sequence: CDR1 MGHDK, CDR2 SYGVNS. There are 13 residues in the CDR3. Trimming took 3 bases from V and 4 from J, leaving 9 bases between them. For the CDR3, the DNA is TGTGCCAGCAGTGATCACAGTTCCTATGGCTACACCTTC. Translating gives CASSDHSSYGYTF.

This clonotype was counted ten times or more. CDR3 amino acids: CASSRQGASADTQYF. The DNA for the CDR3 is TGCGCCAGCAGCCGGCAGGGGGCTAGCGCAGATACGCAGTATTTT. The chain links TRBV5-1 to TRBJ2-3; TRBD1 matches at 8 bases. The germline V gene has CDR1 SGHRS and CDR2 YFSETQ. The CDR3 length is 15 residues. V was clipped by 4 bases and J by 4 bases; unmatched bases: 8.

The chain carries TRBV20-1 and TRBJ2-3, with D possibly matching TRBD1 (7 bases). Per germline, CDR1 DFQATT and CDR2 SNEGSKA (reference sequence). V gave up 5 bases and J gave up 0 bases, with 12 bases separating them. This CDR3 has 14 amino acids. DNA for the CDR3: TGCAGTGCTCCGACAGGGACTAGCACAGATACGCAGTATTTT. It is translated as CSAPTGTSTDTQYF.

This clonotype was found many times. J is TRBJ2-1 and V is TRBV5-5; D assignment may be TRBD1 or TRBD2 (6 bases each). Trimming removed 4 bases at V and 8 bases at J, with 19 bases between. The CDR3 sequence is 15 residues long. Germline V CDR1 and CDR2: SGHKS, YYEKEE (reference sequence). Here the CDR3 DNA reads TGTGCCAGCAGCCCAGCCCGGGGGCGCTTGGATGAGCAGTTCTTC. It yields the protein CASSPARGRLDEQFF.